The rows below give T cell receptor beta chains drawn from one sample of a study of OX40 agonist ivuxolimab in advanced cancers. Only in-frame clones appear in the TCRdb table, and some are missing; sequencing was by immunoSEQ multiplex PCR. The sample lists approximately 100,000 clones, 90% occurring once. Sequenced here: CD4+ or CD8+ T cells sorted from blood, sampled in a trial of the OX40 agonist ivuxolimab. These receptors all stem from an adult with an advanced solid tumor such as melanoma, head and neck, liver or kidney cancer. The CDR3 runs from the conserved cysteine through the conserved F or W. A D gene is named only where the DNA matches it firmly. Size is omitted from some rows. Given values are once, few, many or a class for expanded clones.

CDR3aa,CDR3nt,d_gene,j_gene,v_gene,abundance
CASSPLAGEGETQYF,TGTGCCAGCAGTCCACTAGCGGGAGAAGGAGAGACCCAGTACTTC,TRBD2,TRBJ2-5,TRBV14,NA
CASSRLAVSYEQYF,TGTGCCAGTAGTCGACTAGCGGTTTCCTACGAGCAGTACTTC,TRBD2,TRBJ2-7,TRBV19,NA
CASSPGDRGPFEQYF,TGTGCCAGCTCACCAGGGGACAGGGGGCCGTTCGAGCAGTACTTC,TRBD1,TRBJ2-7,TRBV18,NA
CASSSGDRLQETQYF,TGTGCCAGCAGTAGTGGGGACAGGCTCCAAGAGACCCAGTACTTC,TRBD1,TRBJ2-5,TRBV11-2,NA
CASGREGFNEQYF,TGTGCCAGCGGTCGGGAGGGGTTCAACGAGCAGTACTTC,TRBD2,TRBJ2-7,TRBV2,NA
CASRTHGNTEAFF,TGTGCCAGCAGAACCCATGGGAACACTGAAGCTTTCTTT,NA,TRBJ1-1,TRBV2,NA
CASSFGYTEAFF,TGTGCCAGCAGCTTTGGATACACTGAAGCTTTCTTT,NA,TRBJ1-1,TRBV7-9,NA
CASRPYRGAFSNQPQHF,TGTGCCAGCAGACCTTACAGGGGAGCTTTTAGCAATCAGCCCCAGCATTTT,TRBD1,TRBJ1-5,TRBV28,NA
CASSPPGGSYNEQFF,TGTGCCAGCAGTCCCCCGGGGGGCTCCTACAATGAGCAGTTCTTC,TRBD2,TRBJ2-1,TRBV28,NA
CASSVGTAFMAEQYF,TGTGCCAGCAGCGTAGGGACAGCCTTCATGGCCGAGCAGTACTTC,NA,TRBJ2-7,TRBV9,NA
CASTPPGQGNQPQHF,TGTGCCAGCACCCCCCCGGGACAGGGTAATCAGCCCCAGCATTTT,TRBD1,TRBJ1-5,TRBV11-1,NA
CASSAPGLLTYEQYF,TGTGCCAGCAGCGCACCGGGACTGCTTACCTACGAGCAGTACTTC,NA,TRBJ2-7,TRBV7-2,few
CASSQSNPTVSYEQYF,TGTGCCAGCAGTCAAAGCAACCCTACAGTGTCCTACGAGCAGTACTTC,NA,TRBJ2-7,TRBV27,NA
CASSPGQGLGEQFF,TGTGCCAGCTCACCGGGACAGGGTTTGGGTGAGCAGTTCTTC,TRBD1,TRBJ2-1,TRBV18,NA
CASSTGSGNTIYF,TGTGCCAGCAGCACAGGCTCTGGAAACACCATATATTTT,NA,TRBJ1-3,TRBV7-2,NA
CASSRIQGLAIKTQYF,TGTGCCAGCAGTCGTATTCAGGGACTAGCGATAAAGACCCAGTACTTC,TRBD2,TRBJ2-5,TRBV28,NA
CASSFGQGNEQYF,TGTGCCAGCAGCTTCGGACAGGGGAACGAGCAGTACTTC,TRBD1,TRBJ2-7,TRBV7-2,NA
CASSLGVTNTEAFF,TGTGCCAGCAGCTTAGGGGTTACGAACACTGAAGCTTTCTTT,NA,TRBJ1-1,TRBV5-8,NA
CASSSGWTQYF,TGTGCCAGCAGTTCAGGGTGGACCCAGTACTTC,NA,TRBJ2-5,TRBV6-1,NA
CASSKRGGTEAFF,TGTGCCAGCAGTAAGAGGGGAGGGACTGAAGCTTTCTTT,NA,TRBJ1-1,TRBV6-6,NA
CASQDRAYTGELFF,TGTGCCAGCCAGGACAGGGCATACACCGGGGAGCTGTTTTTT,TRBD1,TRBJ2-2,TRBV19,NA
CASSTTFRAGVNNEQFF,TGTGCCAGTAGTACGACCTTTCGGGCGGGAGTTAACAATGAGCAGTTCTTC,TRBD2,TRBJ2-1,TRBV19,few
CATSSFRGIGVQETQYF,TGTGCCACCAGCAGCTTCAGGGGAATAGGAGTCCAAGAGACCCAGTACTTC,NA,TRBJ2-5,TRBV15,NA
CASSPLAGGPRGTGELFF,TGTGCCAGCAGTCCACTAGCGGGAGGGCCGCGGGGCACCGGGGAGCTGTTTTTT,TRBD2,TRBJ2-2,TRBV27,NA
CASSYTTGGEGQPQHF,TGTGCCAGCAGTTACACGACAGGGGGCGAGGGTCAGCCCCAGCATTTT,TRBD1,TRBJ1-5,TRBV6-6,NA
CASSLVGGGVATNEKLFF,TGTGCCAGCAGTTTAGTGGGCGGGGGAGTCGCCACTAATGAAAAACTGTTTTTT,NA,TRBJ1-4,TRBV28,NA
CASANRVVPYEQYF,TGTGCCAGCGCCAATAGGGTAGTCCCCTACGAGCAGTACTTC,NA,TRBJ2-7,TRBV19,once
CASSLKWDFSSYEQYF,TGTGCCAGCAGTTTGAAGTGGGACTTTAGCTCCTACGAGCAGTACTTC,NA,TRBJ2-7,TRBV27,NA
CASSLVGTSGTDTQYF,TGTGCCAGCAGCTTAGTAGGGACTAGCGGGACAGATACGCAGTATTTT,TRBD2,TRBJ2-3,TRBV7-2,NA
CASSGIAGGSYNEQFF,TGTGCCAGCAGCGGGATAGCGGGAGGCTCCTACAATGAGCAGTTCTTC,TRBD2,TRBJ2-1,TRBV7-6,NA
CASTGQYYNEQFF,TGTGCCAGCACCGGACAGTATTACAATGAGCAGTTCTTC,NA,TRBJ2-1,TRBV11-2,NA
CASSVWDGSNEKLFF,TGTGCCAGCAGCGTGTGGGACGGGAGTAATGAAAAACTGTTTTTT,NA,TRBJ1-4,TRBV9,few
CATSRRAGTGTDTQYF,TGTGCCACCAGCAGACGAGCCGGGACAGGAACAGATACGCAGTATTTT,TRBD1,TRBJ2-3,TRBV15,NA
CASSQSSSGAGGKYEQYF,TGTGCCAGCAGCCAAAGTTCTAGTGGGGCAGGGGGCAAGTACGAGCAGTACTTC,TRBD1,TRBJ2-7,TRBV4-2,NA
CASSASGSSYNEQFF,TGTGCCAGCAGCGCAAGCGGGAGCTCCTACAATGAGCAGTTCTTC,TRBD2,TRBJ2-1,TRBV6-4,NA